The clone carrying this T cell receptor beta chain was seen only once. The antigen remains undetermined. Method: immunoSEQ multiplex PCR; TCRdb's copy keeps in-frame clones and lacks some. The table has about 240,000 clones, more than 75% seen once. The data originate from a study of cytomegalovirus exposure and HLA in healthy donors. Study at large: A subsequent analysis reported that the 120 validation repertoires were produced on the same platform that had also been used for the roughly 700 first-cohort repertoires.

The study's findings and limits: The tendency of first-cohort TCR clusters to co-occur in the 120 validation repertoires was the finding of a later analysis. The study found most TCR sequences rare, yet found some public TCRs in many donors. The study designated roughly 160 TCR beta chains cytomegalovirus-associated.

The TCR comes from a young man in good health and CMV-seronegative. The sample comprised PBMCs.

For the CDR3, the DNA is TGTGCCAGCAGCTTGGTGGGAGGCGAGCAGTACTTC. This gives the protein CASSLVGGEQYF. The chain employs TRBV5-5 and TRBJ2-7; possibly TRBD2 for D (6 bases). V was pared by 0 bases and J by 6 bases, with 7 bases between. The CDR3 runs 12 residues. The germline V gene has CDR1 SGHKS and CDR2 YYEKEE (reference sequence). Combining the CDR3 with reference TRBV5-5 and TRBJ2-7 gives the whole variable domain DAGVTQSPTHLIKTRGQQVTLRCSPISGHKSVSWYQQVLGQGPQFIFQYYEKEERGRGNFPDRFSARQFPNYSSELNVNALLLGDSALYLCASSLVGGEQYFGPGTRLTVT.